This T cell receptor beta chain was found in a study of T cell clones after liver transplantation. Study at large: Standard immunosuppression, with no induction, continued until 12-24 months after transplant.

This CDR3 is 15 amino acids long. Germline CDR1 and CDR2: MDHEN and SYDVKM. The germline V and J ends were trimmed by 2 bases and 0 bases, with 9 bases remaining between them. Using immunoSEQ multiplex PCR, the repertoire was profiled, and TCRdb retains in-frame clones only, with some absent. The profile shows some 15,000 clones, approximately 77% of them singletons. The chain links TRBV28 to TRBJ2-3; D might be TRBD1 (6 bases). The sequence derives from a human patient who received a liver transplant. The graft donor may be the source of some T cells. This material consisted of CD8+ T cells from blood, taken 47 months after liver transplant. The CDR3 region is CASSLRTESTDTQYF. The CDR3 region has the DNA TGTGCCAGCAGTTTAAGGACAGAGAGCACAGATACGCAGTATTTT.